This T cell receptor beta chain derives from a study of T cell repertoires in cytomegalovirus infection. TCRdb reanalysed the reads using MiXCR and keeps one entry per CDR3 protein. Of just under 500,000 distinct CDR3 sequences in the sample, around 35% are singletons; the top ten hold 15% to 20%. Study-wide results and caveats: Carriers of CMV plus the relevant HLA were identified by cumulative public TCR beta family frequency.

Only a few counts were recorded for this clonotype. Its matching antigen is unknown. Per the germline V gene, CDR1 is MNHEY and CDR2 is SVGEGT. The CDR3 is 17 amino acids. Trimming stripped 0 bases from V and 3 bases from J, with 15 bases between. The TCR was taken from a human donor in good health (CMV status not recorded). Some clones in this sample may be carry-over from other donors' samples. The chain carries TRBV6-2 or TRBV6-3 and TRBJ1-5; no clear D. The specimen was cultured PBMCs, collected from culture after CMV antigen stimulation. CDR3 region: CASSYSIVGRYNQPQHF. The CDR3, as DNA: TGTGCCAGCAGTTACTCTATCGTCGGCAGGTACAATCAGCCCCAGCATTTT.